Sequencing of this T cell receptor beta chain was carried out in a study of monozygotic twins with inflammatory bowel disease. TCRdb reanalyzed the 5' RACE reads, giving one entry per CDR3 protein sequence and no DNA. Its table records about 350,000 distinct CDR3 sequences. This CDR3 comprises 18 residues. Germline V gives CDR1 KGHSY, CDR2 FQNENV. Study results and caveats: The study found lower TCRbeta diversity (inverse Simpson) in IBD patients than in healthy co-twins.

With regard to this clonotype: Its target is unknown.

Sequenced material: blood. This sequence originates from a human donor with ulcerative colitis or Crohn's disease, or a healthy co-twin of an affected twin (not recorded which). The gene calls are TRBV16 and TRBJ2-1; the D call of TRBD2 rests on TCRdb alone, since no DNA is present to check it. CDR3 sequence: CASSQRLGGQGLYNEQFF.